A selection of T cell receptor beta chains follows, all from one sample in a study of cytomegalovirus exposure and HLA in healthy donors. Assay used: immunoSEQ multiplex PCR; TCRdb lists only in-frame clones, some missing. The sample lists about 150,000 clones, around 80% occurring once. Sample: PBMCs. All receptors derive from a man aged 30 to 39 in good health and CMV-seropositive. Each CDR3 is given with its conserved first and last residue. A D gene is named only where the DNA matches it firmly. Size values are once, few and many counts, or a class for expanded clones, and some rows have none.

V: TRBV29-1; size: -; J: TRBJ1-2; D: -; length: 12; DNA: TGCAGCGTCGGCCGGGAGACCTCTGGCTACACCTTC; CDR3: CSVGRETSGYTF
V: TRBV4-2; size: few; J: TRBJ1-3; D: TRBD1; length: 18; DNA: TGTGCCAGCAGCCAAGATGTGAACAGGGGTCCGTACGGAAACACCATATATTTT; CDR3: CASSQDVNRGPYGNTIYF
V: TRBV27; size: -; J: TRBJ2-1; D: -; length: 14; DNA: TGTGCCAGCAGTTTCATAGTAACCTACAATGAGCAGTTCTTC; CDR3: CASSFIVTYNEQFF
V: TRBV6-5; size: -; J: TRBJ1-2; D: -; length: 14; DNA: TGTGCCAGCAGTAACGCCGGGGGATCTTATGGCTACACCTTC; CDR3: CASSNAGGSYGYTF
V: TRBV5-1; size: -; J: TRBJ2-7; D: TRBD2; length: 17; DNA: TGCGCCAGCAGCTTGACCGCCCTAGCGGGAGGGCCCTACGAGCAGTACTTC; CDR3: CASSLTALAGGPYEQYF
V: TRBV9; size: -; J: TRBJ2-1; D: TRBD1; length: 15; DNA: TGTGCCAGCAGACCGGACAGGTCGAACCACAATGAGCAGTTCTTC; CDR3: CASRPDRSNHNEQFF
V: TRBV10-3; size: -; J: TRBJ1-6; D: -; length: 15; DNA: TGTGCCATCAGTGAGTACGGAGGAGGTCGTTCACCCCTCCACTTT; CDR3: CAISEYGGGRSPLHF
V: TRBV9; size: once; J: TRBJ2-1; D: -; length: 13; DNA: TGTGCCAGCAGCCCCCATGGGGGGAATGAGCAGTTCTTC; CDR3: CASSPHGGNEQFF
V: TRBV7-6; size: -; J: TRBJ2-3; D: TRBD2; length: 15; DNA: TGTGCCAGCAGCTCCCTAGCGGGAGGGACAGATACGCAGTATTTT; CDR3: CASSSLAGGTDTQYF
V: TRBV5-6; size: -; J: TRBJ2-1; D: TRBD2; length: 16; DNA: TGTGCCAGCAGCGGGCTAGCGGGAGGGTTCCACAATGAGCAGTTCTTC; CDR3: CASSGLAGGFHNEQFF
V: TRBV9; size: -; J: TRBJ2-2; D: TRBD1; length: 14; DNA: TGTGCCAGCAGCGTCCAGGGGGCGGGCGGGGAGCTGTTTTTT; CDR3: CASSVQGAGGELFF
V: TRBV27; size: once; J: TRBJ2-1; D: TRBD2; length: 15; DNA: TGTGCCAGCAGCCGGGGCACTAGCGGGATCGATGAGCAGTTCTTC; CDR3: CASSRGTSGIDEQFF
V: TRBV7-3; size: once; J: TRBJ2-1; D: TRBD1; length: 14; DNA: TGTGCCAGCAGCGTATCGGGACAGGGACCTGAGCAGTTCTTC; CDR3: CASSVSGQGPEQFF
V: TRBV6-6; size: -; J: TRBJ1-2; D: TRBD1; length: 16; DNA: TGTGCCAGCAGTTACTTTTCCGGGCCCAGGGGGGACGGCTACACCTTC; CDR3: CASSYFSGPRGDGYTF
V: TRBV2; size: -; J: TRBJ1-6; D: -; length: 15; DNA: TGTGCCAGCAGACAGGTTATTGGCTATAATTCACCCCTCCACTTT; CDR3: CASRQVIGYNSPLHF
V: TRBV5-5; size: -; J: TRBJ2-3; D: -; length: 15; DNA: TGTGCCAGCAGCTTGAGACAGGCTAGCACAGATACGCAGTATTTT; CDR3: CASSLRQASTDTQYF
V: TRBV7-3; size: -; J: TRBJ2-1; D: -; length: 15; DNA: TGTGCCAGCAGCTTACTCGGTGGCTCCTACAATGAGCAGTTCTTC; CDR3: CASSLLGGSYNEQFF
V: TRBV28; size: -; J: TRBJ1-2; D: -; length: 14; DNA: TGTGCCAGCAGTTTAAGGACTCTTAACTATGGCTACACCTTC; CDR3: CASSLRTLNYGYTF
V: TRBV7-9; size: -; J: TRBJ2-7; D: -; length: 14; DNA: TGTGCCAGCAGCTTGCTGGGAGAAAGCTACGAGCAGTACTTC; CDR3: CASSLLGESYEQYF
V: TRBV11-1; size: -; J: TRBJ2-1; D: TRBD2; length: 16; DNA: TGTGCCAGCAGCTTAGCCGGGAGGGTGGAGGTCAATGAGCAGTTCTTC; CDR3: CASSLAGRVEVNEQFF
V: TRBV5-1; size: -; J: TRBJ2-3; D: TRBD2; length: 18; DNA: TGCGCCAGCAGCTTAAGCGGGAGACCGGGAGGTGGCACAGATACGCAGTATTTT; CDR3: CASSLSGRPGGGTDTQYF